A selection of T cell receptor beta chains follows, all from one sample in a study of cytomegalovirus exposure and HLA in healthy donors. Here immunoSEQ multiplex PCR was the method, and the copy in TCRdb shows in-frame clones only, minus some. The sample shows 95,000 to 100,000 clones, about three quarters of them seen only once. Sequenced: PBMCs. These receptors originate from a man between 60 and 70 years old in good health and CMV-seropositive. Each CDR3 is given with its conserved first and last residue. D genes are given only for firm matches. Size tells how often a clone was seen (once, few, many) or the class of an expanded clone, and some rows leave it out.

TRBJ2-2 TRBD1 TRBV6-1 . CAAARGQDTGELFF TGTGCCGCCGCAAGGGGGCAGGACACCGGGGAGCTGTTTTTT
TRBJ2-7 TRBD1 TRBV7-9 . CASSTGTGYEQYF TGTGCCAGCAGCACCGGGACAGGTTACGAGCAGTACTTC
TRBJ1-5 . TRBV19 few CASSIGIRGYSNQPQHF TGTGCCAGTAGTATAGGGATCAGGGGATATAGCAATCAGCCCCAGCATTTT
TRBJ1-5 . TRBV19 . CASSAWEGNQPQHF TGTGCCAGTAGTGCATGGGAGGGCAATCAGCCCCAGCATTTT
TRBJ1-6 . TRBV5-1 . CASSYDGGWNSPLHF TGCGCCAGCAGCTACGACGGGGGTTGGAATTCACCCCTCCACTTT
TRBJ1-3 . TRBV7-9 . CASSLSPPTGTTIYF TGTGCCAGCAGCTTATCCCCACCGACAGGAACTACCATATATTTT
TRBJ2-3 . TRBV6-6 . CASKKRDSMSTDTQYF TGTGCCAGCAAAAAACGGGACTCAATGAGCACAGATACGCAGTATTTT
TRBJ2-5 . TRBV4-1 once CASSHGGLQETQYF TGCGCCAGCAGCCATGGGGGCCTCCAAGAGACCCAGTACTTC
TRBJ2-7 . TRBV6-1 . CASSGGMRGYEQYF TGTGCCAGCAGTGGGGGCATGCGGGGCTACGAGCAGTACTTC
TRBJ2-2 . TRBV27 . CASSPTQGTGELFF TGTGCCAGCAGTCCGACCCAGGGAACCGGGGAGCTGTTTTTT
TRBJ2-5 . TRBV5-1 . CASSPGSGETQYF TGCGCCAGCAGCCCGGGGTCCGGCGAGACCCAGTACTTC
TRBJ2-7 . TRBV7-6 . CASSLGRGPSYEQYF TGTGCCAGCAGCTTAGGGCGGGGGCCCTCCTACGAGCAGTACTTC
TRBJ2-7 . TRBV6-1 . CASSVDFGSEQYF TGTGCCAGCAGTGTGGACTTTGGGAGCGAGCAGTACTTC
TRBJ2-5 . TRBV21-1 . CASSKAGLAGGLETQYF TGTGCCAGCAGCAAAGCCGGGTTAGCGGGGGGGCTGGAGACCCAGTACTTC
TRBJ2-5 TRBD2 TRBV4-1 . CASSRLIAGGLEETQYF TGCGCCAGCAGCCGGCTTATAGCGGGGGGGCTTGAAGAGACCCAGTACTTC
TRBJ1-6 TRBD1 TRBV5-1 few CASSLRTGRNSPLHF TGCGCCAGCAGCCTAAGGACAGGCCGAAATTCACCCCTCCACTTT
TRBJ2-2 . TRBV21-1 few CASSDGQDTGELFF TGTGCCAGCAGCGACGGACAGGACACCGGGGAGCTGTTTTTT
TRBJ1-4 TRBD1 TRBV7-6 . CASSPEDRVNEKLFF TGTGCCAGCAGCCCCGAGGACAGGGTTAATGAAAAACTGTTTTTT
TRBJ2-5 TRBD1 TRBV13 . CASSPRTGKGETQYF TGTGCCAGCAGCCCCAGGACAGGGAAGGGAGAGACCCAGTACTTC
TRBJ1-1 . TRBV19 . CASRDTNTEAFF TGTGCCAGTAGGGACACGAACACTGAAGCTTTCTTT
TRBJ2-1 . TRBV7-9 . CASSFGGGNNEQFF TGTGCCAGCAGCTTTGGGGGCGGCAACAATGAGCAGTTCTTC
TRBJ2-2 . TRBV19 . CASSMRTGELFF TGTGCCAGTAGTATGAGAACCGGGGAGCTGTTTTTT
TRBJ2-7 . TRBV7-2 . CASSLGPLTSHPYEQYF TGTGCCAGCAGCTTAGGCCCGCTGACTAGTCACCCTTACGAGCAGTACTTC
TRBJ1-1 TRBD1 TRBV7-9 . CASSVGTGRMTEAFF TGTGCCAGCAGCGTTGGGACAGGGAGGATGACTGAAGCTTTCTTT
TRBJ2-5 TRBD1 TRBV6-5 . CASSYSGTGPDEQYF TGTGCCAGCAGTTACTCTGGGACAGGTCCTGATGAGCAGTACTTC
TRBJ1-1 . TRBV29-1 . CSVRGHGTFMNTEAFF TGCAGCGTTCGGGGCCATGGGACTTTTATGAACACTGAAGCTTTCTTT
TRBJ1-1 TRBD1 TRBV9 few CASSARTGPNTEAFF TGTGCCAGCAGCGCGAGGACAGGACCAAACACTGAAGCTTTCTTT
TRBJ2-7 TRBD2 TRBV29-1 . CSVEDSGDLEQYF TGCAGCGTTGAAGATAGCGGGGACTTAGAGCAGTACTTC
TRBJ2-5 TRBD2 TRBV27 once CASTREGGETQYF TGTGCCAGCACCCGGGAGGGGGGCGAGACCCAGTACTTC
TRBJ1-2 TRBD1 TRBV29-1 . CSVTGRLGYTF TGCAGCGTGACAGGGCGGTTAGGCTACACCTTC
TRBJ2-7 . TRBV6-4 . CASRGLQYEQYF TGTGCCAGCAGGGGACTGCAGTACGAGCAGTACTTC
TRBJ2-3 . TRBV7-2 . CASTWSSADTQYF TGTGCCAGCACCTGGTCTTCAGCAGATACGCAGTATTTT
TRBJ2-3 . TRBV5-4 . CASSFEATDTQYF TGTGCCAGCAGTTTTGAAGCCACAGATACGCAGTATTTT
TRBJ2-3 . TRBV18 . CASSPAGPDTQYF TGTGCCAGCTCACCAGCAGGGCCAGATACGCAGTATTTT
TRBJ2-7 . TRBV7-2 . CASRAGFSYEQYF TGTGCCAGCAGGGCGGGGTTCTCCTACGAGCAGTACTTC
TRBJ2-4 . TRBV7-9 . CASSSGLSNIQYF TGTGCCAGCAGCTCAGGACTCTCGAACATTCAGTACTTC
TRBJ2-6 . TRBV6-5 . CASSVRLSGANVLTF TGTGCCAGCAGTGTTCGTCTCTCTGGGGCCAACGTCCTGACTTTC
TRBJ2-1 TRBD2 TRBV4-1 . CASSQVIAGGPLGDEQFF TGCGCCAGCAGCCAAGTCATAGCGGGGGGGCCCTTGGGGGATGAGCAGTTCTTC
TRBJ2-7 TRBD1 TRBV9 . CASSVAPDRAVYEQYF TGTGCCAGCAGCGTAGCTCCAGACAGGGCCGTGTACGAGCAGTACTTC
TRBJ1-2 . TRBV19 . CASSIDPIYGYTF TGTGCCAGTAGTATAGATCCCATCTATGGCTACACCTTC
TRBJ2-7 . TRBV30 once CAWSVNEQYF TGTGCCTGGAGTGTCAACGAGCAGTACTTC
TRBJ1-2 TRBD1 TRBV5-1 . CASSLAATGGFTGPNYGYTF TGCGCCAGCAGCTTGGCGGCGACAGGGGGTTTTACCGGACCTAACTATGGCTACACCTTC
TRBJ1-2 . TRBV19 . CASSIGQTHYGYTF TGTGCCAGTAGTATTGGGCAGACCCACTATGGCTACACCTTC
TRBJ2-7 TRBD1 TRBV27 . CASSSGTGYYEQYF TGTGCCAGCAGTTCCGGGACAGGTTACTACGAGCAGTACTTC
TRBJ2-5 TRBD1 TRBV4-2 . CASSQVEGAEETQYF TGTGCCAGCAGCCAAGTCGAGGGGGCGGAAGAGACCCAGTACTTC
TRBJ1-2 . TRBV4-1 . CASSQDLQGGYGYTF TGCGCCAGCAGCCAAGATTTGCAAGGCGGGTATGGCTACACCTTC
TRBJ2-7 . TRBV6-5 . CASSSNSYEQYF TGTGCCAGCAGTTCGAATAGCTACGAGCAGTACTTC
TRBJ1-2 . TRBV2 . CASSYDRGVHYGYTF TGTGCCAGCAGTTACGACAGAGGTGTTCACTATGGCTACACCTTC
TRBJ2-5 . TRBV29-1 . CSVRSGGAWGETQYF TGCAGCGTCCGATCAGGCGGGGCTTGGGGGGAGACCCAGTACTTC
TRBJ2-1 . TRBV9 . CASSDRRREQFF TGTGCCAGCAGCGACCGACGGAGAGAGCAGTTCTTC
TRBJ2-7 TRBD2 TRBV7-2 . CASSLAGLADLYEQYF TGTGCCAGCAGCTTAGCCGGACTAGCCGACCTCTACGAGCAGTACTTC
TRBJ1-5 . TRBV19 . CASSPLYNQPQHF TGTGCCAGTAGCCCCCTCTACAATCAGCCCCAGCATTTT
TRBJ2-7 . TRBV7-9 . CASSLFLGGQDEQYF TGTGCCAGCAGCCTTTTTCTCGGGGGGCAAGACGAGCAGTACTTC